These 28 T cell receptor beta chains were sequenced from one sample in a study of shared clonotypes between healthy human individuals (dated by TCRdb to the early 2020s). Library preparation employed the immunoSEQ multiplex PCR assay. TCRdb provides this immuneACCESS table in a form limited to in-frame rearrangements. Some clones are lacking; in checked studies, under half of them reflect an unresolved V gene, and why the rest are absent is not known. The sample table lists around 1.1 million clones, 75% to 80% of them with a count of one. The biggest ten clones account for roughly 0.57% of the sample. Sequenced material: memory CD4+ T cells from PBMCs. The cell subset or site label of this sample denotes: CD45RA-negative fraction. The receptors come from a young man in good health. Some clones in this sample may be carry-over from other donors' samples.

This clone was recorded once. Germline and junction disagree at one end, which may indicate a read error. The CDR3 region is CASSLGDTDSSEQYF. CDR3 coding DNA: TGTGCCAGCAGCTTAGGGGACACGGACTCCTCCGAGCAGTACTTC. The J gene is TRBJ2-7, the V gene TRBV11-3; possibly TRBD1 for D (6 bases). Germline V gene sequence: CDR1 SGHNT, CDR2 YENEEA. CDR3 size: 15 residues.

This clone was seen a few times. Different DNA sequences within this sample yield the same CDR3. This chain uses TRBV10-3 with TRBJ2-2, with D tentatively TRBD1 (6 bases). Germline-derived CDR1 and CDR2 are ENHRY and SYGVKD. This CDR3 is built from 14 residues. With 6 bases removed from V and 2 bases from J, the gap between germline ends came to 10 bases. The CDR3: CAIRETGNTGELFF. CDR3 coding DNA: TGTGCCATCAGGGAGACAGGAAACACCGGGGAGCTGTTTTTT.

This clone was observed once. The chain couples TRBV5-1 to TRBJ2-2; D not resolved. V lost 2 bases and J 9 bases, leaving 5 bases between the germline ends. The CDR3 is made up of 11 amino acids. The germline CDR1 and CDR2 sequences are SGHRS and YFSETQ. As DNA, the CDR3 is TGCGCCAGCAGCTTAGACAGGGAGCTGTTTTTT. It yields the protein CASSLDRELFF.

The chain recombines TRBV5-1 with TRBJ2-1; TRBD2 aligns across 13 bases. V shed 4 bases and J 10 bases; nucleotides not matched to a gene: 5. This CDR3 contains 14 residues. Per the germline V gene, CDR1 is SGHRS and CDR2 is YFSETQ. CDR3 sequence (DNA): TGCGCCAGCAGCCAAGGACTAGCGGGGGCCGAGCAGTTCTTC. It yields the protein CASSQGLAGAEQFF.

A few counts support this clone. The chain joins TRBV2 to TRBJ2-3; 8 nucleotides align to TRBD1. CDR3 size: 15 residues. J was trimmed by 0 bases and V by 6 bases; bases with no gene match: 5. Germline V gives CDR1 SNHLY, CDR2 FYNNEI. The CDR3 nucleotides read TGTGCCAGCAGAAGCACAGGGGGTAGCACAGATACGCAGTATTTT. This sequence encodes CASRSTGGSTDTQYF.

This clone was seen a handful of times. This chain connects TRBV7-2 to TRBJ2-7, with unresolved D. Germline V CDR1 and CDR2: SGHTA, FQGNSA. V dropped 2 bases and J dropped 7 bases, with 12 bases sitting between them. The CDR3 extends over 13 amino acids. The CDR3 is CASSLFQFWEQYF. The CDR3 coding sequence is TGTGCCAGCAGCTTATTCCAGTTTTGGGAGCAGTACTTC.

With respect to this clone: This could be a read error, since a much larger clone is one nucleotide away. The chain joins TRBV5-4 to TRBJ1-5; no firm D call. Trimming stripped 0 bases from V and 5 bases from J, with 6 bases between. This CDR3 is 13 amino acids long. Germline loops: CDR1 SGHNT, CDR2 YYREEE (reference sequence). CDR3 amino acids: CASSLDGDQPQHF. CDR3 coding DNA: TGTGCCAGCAGCTTGGACGGGGATCAGCCCCAGCATTTT.

This clone was seen a few times. The rearrangement joins TRBV4-1 to TRBJ2-5; 9 bases are shared with TRBD2. CDR1 MGHRA and CDR2 YSYEKL come from the germline V gene. Germline trimming cut 4 bases from V and 4 bases from J; bases unmatched to any gene: 7. This CDR3 spans 15 amino acids. As DNA, the CDR3 is TGCGCCAGCAGCCCTAGCGGGATGCCAGGAGAGACCCAGTACTTC. The encoded protein is CASSPSGMPGETQYF.

In its sample, this clone was seen a few times. V is TRBV5-1 and J is TRBJ2-1; TRBD2 agrees at 11 bases. CDR1 and CDR2 (germline): SGHRS, YFSETQ. The trim removed 3 bases at V and 7 bases at J, leaving 9 bases unmatched. The CDR3 is 16 amino acids. The CDR3 region has the DNA TGCGCCAGCAGCTACTTAGCGGGAGGGCCAGGTAATGAGCAGTTCTTC. Translation gives CASSYLAGGPGNEQFF.

The table lists this clone with a few counts. V usage is TRBV18 and J usage is TRBJ1-1; TRBD1 matches 8 bases. In germline, CDR1 is KGHSH, CDR2 LQKENI. This CDR3 is 13 amino acids long. The V segment lost 4 bases and the J segment 4 bases; nucleotides outside the gene matches: 2. Here the CDR3 reads CASSRDRGTEAFF. CDR3 sequence (DNA): TGTGCCAGCTCACGTGACAGGGGCACTGAAGCTTTCTTT.

The chain links TRBV28 to TRBJ1-4; 7 bases align to TRBD1. The CDR3 loop spans 14 amino acids. CDR1 is MDHEN, CDR2 SYDVKM, per germline. J was trimmed by 8 bases and V by 5 bases; bases with no gene match: 8. CDR3 nucleotides: TGTGCCAGCAGTCATACCAGGGACAGAGAAAAACTGTTTTTT. It encodes CASSHTRDREKLFF.

This chain links TRBV7-8 with TRBJ1-1, with D tentatively TRBD1 (6 bases). The V gene lost 7 bases and the J gene lost 3 bases, with 21 bases spanning the gap. The CDR3 covers 16 residues. Germline V gene sequence: CDR1 SGHVS, CDR2 FQNEAQ. In nucleotides, the CDR3 is TGTGCCAGCAACTACGAGACCGTAGGGGGTGACACTGAAGCTTTCTTT. Translating gives CASNYETVGGDTEAFF.

The table lists this clone with a count of one. The chain employs TRBV5-4 and TRBJ1-4; possible D gene TRBD1, 5 bases. Trimming cost V 2 bases and J 5 bases, with 13 bases left between them. Germline V gene sequence: CDR1 SGHNT, CDR2 YYREEE (reference sequence). This CDR3 contains 15 residues. CDR3 in amino acids: CASSLRTGLNEKLFF. The CDR3, as DNA: TGTGCCAGCAGCTTAAGGACGGGACTGAATGAAAAACTGTTTTTT.

The CDR3 protein is CASSEAPRGIWAGELFF. CDR3 nucleotide sequence: TGTGCCAGCAGTGAAGCGCCCCGGGGGATCTGGGCCGGGGAGCTGTTTTTT. This chain links TRBV6-1 with TRBJ2-2; D perhaps matches TRBD2 (6 bases). CDR1 is MNHNS, CDR2 SASEGT, per germline. The CDR3 runs to 17 residues. The ends were cut back, 0 bases at V and 6 bases at J, with 17 bases in the middle.

This chain uses TRBV29-1 with TRBJ2-5, with 7 bases matching TRBD1. The germline CDR1 and CDR2 sequences are SQVTM and ANQGSEA. With 7 bases clipped from V and 5 bases from J, the junction kept 7 bases outside the gene matches. The CDR3 is 12 amino acids. As DNA, the CDR3 is TGCAGCGCCGGGACAGTAGTTGAGACCCAGTACTTC. This sequence encodes CSAGTVVETQYF. Together with reference TRBV29-1 and TRBJ2-5, the CDR3 gives the full variable domain: SAVISQKPSRDICQRGTSLTIQCQVDSQVTMMFWYRQQPGQSLTLIATANQGSEATYESGFVIDKFPISRPNLTFSTLTVSNMSPEDSSIYLCSAGTVVETQYFGPGTRLLVL.

The chain recombines TRBV5-1 with TRBJ2-1; D ambiguous. The CDR3 length is 14 residues. The V end lost 0 bases, the J end lost 5 bases, and 9 bases lay between the germline ends. Germline CDR1 SGHRS, CDR2 YFSETQ. CDR3 sequence: CASSLVRVDNEQFF. The CDR3 nucleotides are TGCGCCAGCAGCTTGGTTCGGGTTGACAATGAGCAGTTCTTC. Full variable domain (missing parts from reference TRBV5-1 and TRBJ2-1): KAGVTQTPRYLIKTRGQQVTLSCSPISGHRSVSWYQQTPGQGLQFLFEYFSETQRNKGNFPGRFSGRQFSNSRSEMNVSTLELGDSALYLCASSLVRVDNEQFFGPGTRLTVL.

This clone occurred a few times. This chain uses TRBV28 with TRBJ2-5, with 7 bases lining up with TRBD1. Trimming cost V 7 bases and J 9 bases; bases outside gene matches: 14. The germline CDR1 and CDR2 sequences are MDHEN and SYDVKM. The CDR3 has 14 residues. CDR3 protein: CASTIGTELAAQYF. CDR3 nucleotides: TGTGCCAGCACCATCGGGACAGAACTGGCGGCCCAGTACTTC.

The V call is TRBV5-1, the J call TRBJ1-1; D remains ambiguous. The CDR3 loop spans 13 amino acids. Germline V lookup: CDR1 SGHRS, CDR2 YFSETQ. Trimming stripped 4 bases from V and 4 bases from J, with 11 bases between. For the CDR3, the DNA is TGCGCCAGCAGCCAAATCCCGGGCACTGAAGCTTTCTTT. It codes for CASSQIPGTEAFF.

This clone was seen a handful of times. The CDR3 DNA follows: TGTGCCAGCAGTGAATCGTCACTAGCGGATAGCAATGAGCAGTTCTTC. Its protein product is CASSESSLADSNEQFF. The gene calls are TRBV25-1 and TRBJ2-1, with 8 positions matching TRBD2. The CDR3 consists of 16 residues. Looked up from germline, CDR1 is MGHDK and CDR2 is SYGVNS. Trimming cost V 1 base and J 6 bases; bases outside gene matches: 8. Looking up the rest from reference TRBV25-1 and TRBJ2-1 gives the full variable domain: EADIYQTPRYLVIGTGKKITLECSQTMGHDKMYWYQQDPGMELHLIHYSYGVNSTEKGDLSSESTVSRIRTEHFPLTLESARPSHTSQYLCASSESSLADSNEQFFGPGTRLTVL.

The J gene is TRBJ1-2, the V gene TRBV29-1, with 8 nucleotides matching TRBD1. In germline, CDR1 is SQVTM, CDR2 ANQGSEA. With 3 bases clipped from V and 0 bases from J, the junction kept 15 bases outside the gene matches. There are 18 residues in the CDR3. This chain's CDR3 is CSVDVIPGGTPPNYGYTF. The CDR3 nucleotides are TGCAGCGTTGATGTGATCCCAGGGGGCACACCCCCTAACTATGGCTACACCTTC.

This rearrangement joins TRBV7-2 to TRBJ2-3; TRBD1 might be the D (6 bases). The CDR3 spans 15 residues. The germline CDR1 and CDR2 sequences are SGHTA and FQGNSA. V was pared by 5 bases and J by 0 bases, with 12 bases between. The CDR3 region has the DNA TGTGCCAGCAGCCCAGGGGTGACTAGCACAGATACGCAGTATTTT. Protein product: CASSPGVTSTDTQYF. Full variable domain (remainder filled in from reference TRBV7-2 and TRBJ2-3): GAGVSQSPSNKVTEKGKDVELRCDPISGHTALYWYRQSLGQGLEFLIYFQGNSAPDKSGLPSDRFSAERTGGSVSTLTIQRTQQEDSAVYLCASSPGVTSTDTQYFGPGTRLTVL.

The J gene is TRBJ2-6, the V gene TRBV5-1, with D possibly TRBD2 on 6 matching bases. This CDR3 contains 14 residues. Trimming took off 4 bases at V and 3 bases at J, with 8 bases between the two ends. CDR1 and CDR2 from the germline V gene are SGHRS and YFSETQ. The CDR3 here is CASSEGGGANVLTF. In DNA, the CDR3 is TGCGCCAGCAGCGAGGGAGGTGGGGCCAACGTCCTGACTTTC.

The chain has TRBV30 and TRBJ2-3; no definite D call. Trimming left V 5 bases short and J 6 bases short, with 15 bases between. Germline CDR1 reads GTSNPN; CDR2 reads SVGIG (reference sequence). CDR3 length equals 13 residues. The CDR3 loop is CAWDGPPRDTQYF. CDR3 in DNA: TGTGCCTGGGACGGGCCGCCCCGGGATACGCAGTATTTT.

This chain joins TRBV5-1 and TRBJ2-4; 7 positions match TRBD2. CDR1 and CDR2 (germline): SGHRS, YFSETQ. Trimming at V came to 4 bases and at J to 3 bases, leaving 10 bases not matched to a gene. This CDR3 spans 16 amino acids. CDR3: CASSPLGGVGKNIQYF. CDR3 sequence (DNA): TGCGCCAGCAGCCCCTTGGGAGGGGTCGGCAAAAACATTCAGTACTTC.

This clone showed up just once. This chain joins TRBV29-1 and TRBJ2-2, with 8 bases identical to TRBD1. V dropped 4 bases and J dropped 8; count of bases not matched to a gene: 3. The germline V gene encodes CDR1 SQVTM and CDR2 ANQGSEA. The CDR3 extends over 12 amino acids. The CDR3 region has the DNA TGCAGCGTTGGGACAGGGCAAGGGGAGCTGTTTTTT. Protein sequence: CSVGTGQGELFF.

The V call is TRBV6-1, the J call TRBJ2-6, with 11 bases identical to TRBD2. V shed 4 bases and J 2 bases; nucleotides not matched to a gene: 4. Per germline, CDR1 MNHNS and CDR2 SASEGT. This CDR3 is built from 17 residues. The CDR3 loop reads CASSGTSGSAGANVLTF. CDR3 bases: TGTGCCAGCAGTGGTACTAGCGGGAGTGCTGGGGCCAACGTCCTGACTTTC.

The J gene is TRBJ2-5, the V gene TRBV5-4; 11 nucleotides align to TRBD2. CDR1 and CDR2 from the germline V gene are SGHNT and YYREEE (reference sequence). The CDR3 spans 16 residues. The V and J ends lost 4 bases and 1 base, in that order; junction bases with no gene match: 6. CDR3 nucleotides: TGTGCCAGCAGCCCCCCACTAGCGGGAGCCCAAGAGACCCAGTACTTC. Protein sequence: CASSPPLAGAQETQYF.

The chain uses TRBV5-4 and TRBJ2-2, with D perhaps TRBD1 (5 bases). The CDR3 runs 15 residues. Germline V CDR1 and CDR2: SGHNT, YYREEE (reference sequence). The V end lost 2 bases, the J end lost 0 bases, and 8 bases lay between the germline ends. In DNA form, the CDR3 reads TGTGCCAGCAGCTTCCGCAGGGCGAACACCGGGGAGCTGTTTTTT. The encoded protein is CASSFRRANTGELFF.